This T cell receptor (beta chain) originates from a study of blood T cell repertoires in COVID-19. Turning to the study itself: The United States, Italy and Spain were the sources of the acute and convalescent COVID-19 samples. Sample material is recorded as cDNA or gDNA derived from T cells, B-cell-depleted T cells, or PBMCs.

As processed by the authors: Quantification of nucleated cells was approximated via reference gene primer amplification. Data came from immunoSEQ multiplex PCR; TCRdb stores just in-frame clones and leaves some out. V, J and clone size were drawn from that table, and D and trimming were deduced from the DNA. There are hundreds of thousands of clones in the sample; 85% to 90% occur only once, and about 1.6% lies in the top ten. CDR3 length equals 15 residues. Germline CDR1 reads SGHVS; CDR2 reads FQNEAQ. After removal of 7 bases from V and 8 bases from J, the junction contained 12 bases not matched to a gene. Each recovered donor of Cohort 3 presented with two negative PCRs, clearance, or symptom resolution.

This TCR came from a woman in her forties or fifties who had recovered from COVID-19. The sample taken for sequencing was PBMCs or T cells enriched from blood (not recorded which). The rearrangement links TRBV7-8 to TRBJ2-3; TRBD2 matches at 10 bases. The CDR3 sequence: CASTNSGGTHGTQYF. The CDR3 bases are TGTGCCAGCACCAATAGCGGGGGGACCCACGGTACGCAGTATTTT.